This T cell receptor (beta chain) was identified in a study of blood T cell repertoires in COVID-19. As for the study in general: Samples came from the United States, Italy and Spain, spanning acute and convalescent COVID-19. T cells, B-cell-depleted T cells, or PBMCs provided the cDNA or gDNA that served as material.

V lost 6 bases to trimming and J lost 4 bases, with 21 bases between them. Germline loops: CDR1 MNHEY, CDR2 SVGEGT. This CDR3 is built from 16 residues. How the authors handled the data: Cell counts per sample came from amplifying reference gene primers. TCRdb's copy holds only in-frame clones and misses some; the assay was immunoSEQ multiplex PCR. The DNA gave D and trimming, while V, J and clone size come from that table. The sample lists some 110,000 clones, roughly 88% occurring once. The receptor comes from a middle-aged man with acute or convalescent COVID-19. The chain uses TRBV6-2 or TRBV6-3 and TRBJ1-1; D unclear. Sequenced material: peripheral blood. The CDR3 protein is CASSPIPGPSGTEAFF. The CDR3 DNA sequence: TGTGCCAGCAGCCCGATTCCCGGGCCCAGCGGCACTGAAGCTTTCTTT.